The 27 T cell receptor beta chains below were found in one sample sequenced in a study of Tregs in tolerant kidney transplant recipients (dated by TCRdb to about 2019). No antigen has been assigned to these receptors. Libraries were made using the immunoSEQ multiplex PCR assay. As stored in TCRdb, this immuneACCESS dataset retains in-frame rearrangements with V and J assigned. A fraction of the clones does not appear; measured against another copy, unresolved V genes explain less than half of the discrepancy, and the remainder lacks a known reason. For this sample the table gives just under 45,000 clones, of which over 95% were detected only once. The ten top clones hold approximately 0.41% of the sample. Sequencing input: Tregs from blood cultured with allogeneic cells. The receptors were gathered from a human donor in good health.

This chain connects TRBV19 to TRBJ1-6; TRBD1 is a possible D gene (5 bases). V gave up 5 bases and J gave up 7 bases, with 15 bases separating them. The length of the CDR3 is 15 residues. Germline CDR1 is LNHDA and CDR2 is SQIVND (reference sequence). The CDR3 coding sequence is TGTGCCAGTAGTTTACCAGGGTTAGCCAATTCACCCCTCCACTTT. Residues: CASSLPGLANSPLHF.

The genes are TRBV5-1 and TRBJ1-2; no clear D gene. The V end lost 4 bases, the J end lost 4 bases, and 17 bases lay between the germline ends. This CDR3 contains 15 residues. Germline values: CDR1 SGHRS, CDR2 YFSETQ. DNA of the CDR3: TGCGCCAGCAGCCAAAGGACGGAGCTGGGCTATGGCTACACCTTC. This gives the protein CASSQRTELGYGYTF. Combining the CDR3 with reference TRBV5-1 and TRBJ1-2 gives the whole variable domain KAGVTQTPRYLIKTRGQQVTLSCSPISGHRSVSWYQQTPGQGLQFLFEYFSETQRNKGNFPGRFSGRQFSNSRSEMNVSTLELGDSALYLCASSQRTELGYGYTFGSGTRLTVV.

The chain carries TRBV21-1 and TRBJ2-7; the tabulated D call, TRBD2, remains unverified against the DNA. TRBV21-1 is a pseudogene segment. The CDR3 runs to 15 residues. The CDR3 spells CASSAKGRGGVEQYF. DNA for the CDR3: TGTGCCAGCAGTGCCAAAGGGAGGGGGGGCGTCGAGCAGTACTTC.

V gene TRBV18 combines with J gene TRBJ1-1; D not resolved. The CDR3 is 15 residues long. CDR1 and CDR2 (germline): KGHSH, LQKENI. Trimming left V 0 bases short and J 4 bases short, with 12 bases between. CDR3 region: CASSPPRAGSTEAFF. For the CDR3, the DNA is TGTGCCAGCTCACCACCGCGAGCGGGAAGCACTGAAGCTTTCTTT.

This sequence joins TRBV5-1 and TRBJ2-3; TRBD2 matches at 8 bases. This CDR3 contains 16 residues. Trimming took 4 bases from V and 2 from J; bases not matched to a gene: 9. The germline gives CDR1 SGHRS, CDR2 YFSETQ. The CDR3 loop reads CASSPILAAITDTQYF. In DNA form, the CDR3 reads TGCGCCAGCAGCCCCATACTAGCGGCTATCACAGATACGCAGTATTTT. Full variable domain (rest looked up from reference TRBV5-1 and TRBJ2-3): KAGVTQTPRYLIKTRGQQVTLSCSPISGHRSVSWYQQTPGQGLQFLFEYFSETQRNKGNFPGRFSGRQFSNSRSEMNVSTLELGDSALYLCASSPILAAITDTQYFGPGTRLTVL.

The V call is TRBV18, the J call TRBJ2-5; the match to TRBD1 covers 9 bases. The V segment lost 5 bases and the J segment 5 bases; nucleotides outside the gene matches: 6. The germline CDR1 and CDR2 sequences are KGHSH and LQKENI. The CDR3 is 14 amino acids. The CDR3 loop reads CASSWIGTGETQYF. In nucleotides, the CDR3 is TGTGCCAGCTCATGGATCGGGACAGGGGAGACCCAGTACTTC.

This chain connects TRBV11-3 to TRBJ2-3; no definite D call. The CDR3 totals 16 residues. V was shortened by 5 bases and J by 0 bases, with 15 bases between the two germline ends. Germline V gene sequence: CDR1 SGHNT, CDR2 YENEEA. The chain's CDR3 is CASSRSGVTSTDTQYF. As DNA, the CDR3 is TGTGCCAGCAGCCGTTCGGGCGTTACTAGCACAGATACGCAGTATTTT.

The chain is built from TRBV7-9 and TRBJ1-2, with a possible D match to TRBD1 (5 bases). There are 16 residues in the CDR3. Germline lookup yields CDR1 SEHNR and CDR2 FQNEAQ (reference sequence). V was cut by 3 bases and J by 4 bases, with 18 bases left in between. The CDR3 loop reads CASSFAGGSAGYGYTF. The DNA for the CDR3 is TGTGCCAGCAGCTTTGCCGGGGGGTCGGCCGGCTATGGCTACACCTTC.

The rearrangement uses TRBV19 and TRBJ1-2; 10 nucleotides align to TRBD1. In germline, CDR1 is LNHDA, CDR2 SQIVND (reference sequence). This CDR3 has 18 residues. J lost 1 base, V lost 6 bases, and 14 bases had no gene match. CDR3 in DNA: TGTGCCAGTAGGATTCCTCCGGGACAGGGGCCGCTTAACTATGGCTACACCTTC. It is translated as CASRIPPGQGPLNYGYTF.

The chain joins TRBV6-5 to TRBJ2-1; TRBD1 aligns across 9 bases. Per germline, CDR1 MNHEY and CDR2 SVGAGI. V shed 10 bases and J 2 bases; nucleotides not matched to a gene: 9. The CDR3 is 15 amino acids. The CDR3 DNA follows: TGTGCCACCCGTTCGGGACAGGGCCCCTACAATGAGCAGTTCTTC. Amino acid sequence: CATRSGQGPYNEQFF.

The chain combines TRBV11-2 with TRBJ1-1; D is unclear. CDR1 and CDR2 (germline): SGHAT, FQNNGV. The V gene lost 4 bases and the J gene lost 3 bases, with 15 bases spanning the gap. The CDR3 totals 15 residues. The DNA for the CDR3 is TGTGCCAGCAGCTCCCCCCCCGCTTCGGACACTGAAGCTTTCTTT. It encodes CASSSPPASDTEAFF.

This chain joins TRBV2 and TRBJ1-1; 7 bases are shared with TRBD1. Germline V lookup: CDR1 SNHLY, CDR2 FYNNEI. This CDR3 is 13 amino acids long. After removal of 6 bases from V and 5 bases from J, the junction contained 6 bases not matched to a gene. The CDR3 nucleotides read TGTGCCAGCAGAACTACAGGGGATACTGAAGCTTTCTTT. Protein: CASRTTGDTEAFF.

The chain joins TRBV29-1 to TRBJ2-1, with 13 bases lining up with TRBD2. CDR1 and CDR2 (germline): SQVTM, ANQGSEA. V shed 8 bases, J shed 7 bases, and the junction held 8 bases outside the gene matches. The CDR3 contains 14 residues. The CDR3 DNA reads TGCAGCCACTTCGGACTAGCGGGAGTGAATGAGCAGTTCTTC. It specifies CSHFGLAGVNEQFF.

The chain is built from TRBV11-3 and TRBJ1-1; no reliable D call. There are 13 residues in the CDR3. V lost 5 bases and J lost 4, with 11 bases in between. Germline assignment: CDR1 SGHNT and CDR2 YENEEA. CDR3 bases: TGTGCCAGCAGCCTCACGGCGGGCACTGAAGCTTTCTTT. Amino acid sequence: CASSLTAGTEAFF.

The chain links TRBV27 to TRBJ1-4; D unresolved. The CDR3 has 16 amino acids. The germline CDR1 and CDR2 sequences are MNHEY and SMNVEV (reference sequence). V was clipped by 5 bases and J by 4 bases, with 17 bases between them. Here the CDR3 DNA reads TGTGCCAGCAGTCGACGACCGCCACCCTTTAATGAAAAACTGTTTTTT. Translated, it gives CASSRRPPPFNEKLFF.

The chain links TRBV7-9 to TRBJ2-2; D ambiguous. Germline V gene data show CDR1 as SEHNR and CDR2 as FQNEAQ (reference sequence). The CDR3 sequence is 14 residues long. V shed 7 bases and J shed 6 bases, with 15 bases lying between them. The CDR3 sequence is CASNFVRLAGELFF. In DNA form, the CDR3 reads TGTGCCAGCAACTTTGTCCGGTTGGCCGGGGAGCTGTTTTTT.

The chain employs TRBV7-2 and TRBJ1-2; 9 bases are a match to TRBD1. With 11 bases clipped from V and 0 bases from J, the junction kept 7 bases outside the gene matches. CDR1 and CDR2 from the germline V gene are SGHTA and FQGNSA. This CDR3 contains 14 residues. The CDR3 region is CAGGDRDANYGYTF. The CDR3 DNA reads as TGTGCCGGGGGGGACAGGGACGCTAACTATGGCTACACCTTC.

This chain's CDR3 is CTSSQDLEGGSSYEQYF. The CDR3 nucleotides are TGCACCAGCAGCCAAGATTTGGAGGGAGGGAGCTCCTACGAGCAGTACTTC. The chain links TRBV1 to TRBJ2-7; the table assigns TRBD2, which was not confirmed against the DNA. TRBV1 is labeled a pseudogene. The CDR3 loop spans 17 amino acids.

The chain employs TRBV30 and TRBJ2-7; weak D call: TRBD1 (5 bases). CDR3 length: 13 residues. V was pared by 0 bases and J by 7 bases, with 13 bases between. CDR1 and CDR2 from the germline V gene are GTSNPN and SVGIG (reference sequence). In DNA, the CDR3 is TGTGCCTGGAGTGTACCGGCAGGGCAAGAGCAGTACGTC. Encoded protein: CAWSVPAGQEQYV.

The CDR3 reads CASSLEPVISTEAFF. The DNA of the CDR3 is TGCGCCAGCAGCTTGGAACCAGTAATAAGTACTGAAGCTTTCTTT. V is TRBV5-1 and J is TRBJ1-1; D is unresolved. The CDR3 is 15 amino acids. The V and J ends lost 0 bases and 5 bases respectively, with 14 bases between them. The germline V gene encodes CDR1 SGHRS and CDR2 YFSETQ.

The chain uses TRBV5-1 and TRBJ1-5, with unresolved D. Trimming pared 0 bases from V and 5 bases from J, leaving 6 bases between. The CDR3 length is 13 residues. Germline V lookup: CDR1 SGHRS, CDR2 YFSETQ. In nucleotides, the CDR3 is TGCGCCAGCAGCTTGGGGGCCGATCAGCCCCAGCATTTT. As protein: CASSLGADQPQHF. The full variable domain, completed using reference TRBV5-1 and TRBJ1-5, is KAGVTQTPRYLIKTRGQQVTLSCSPISGHRSVSWYQQTPGQGLQFLFEYFSETQRNKGNFPGRFSGRQFSNSRSEMNVSTLELGDSALYLCASSLGADQPQHFGDGTRLSIL.

The chain combines TRBV2 with TRBJ2-4; no clear D. Germline V lookup: CDR1 SNHLY, CDR2 FYNNEI. Trimming shortened V by 4 bases and J by 7 bases, and 17 bases separated the two germline ends. The CDR3 extends over 15 amino acids. The DNA for the CDR3 is TGTGCCAGCAGTGGTAGAGTAGCTTTTTTGAACATTCAGTACTTC. This encodes CASSGRVAFLNIQYF. Complete variable domain (other parts from reference TRBV2 and TRBJ2-4): EPEVTQTPSHQVTQMGQEVILRCVPISNHLYFYWYRQILGQKVEFLVSFYNNEISEKSEIFDDQFSVERPDGSNFTLKIRSTKLEDSAMYFCASSGRVAFLNIQYFGAGTRLSVL.

This rearrangement joins TRBV7-9 to TRBJ1-4; 8 bases agree with TRBD1. From germline, CDR1 is SEHNR and CDR2 FQNEAQ (reference sequence). This CDR3 is built from 17 residues. V lost 6 bases to trimming and J lost 7 bases; unmatched junction nucleotides: 16. In DNA, the CDR3 is TGTGCCAGCAGTCCACAGCGGCAGGGGGCGCGTCGTGAAAAACTGTTTTTT. Protein sequence: CASSPQRQGARREKLFF. The full variable domain, rest sourced from reference TRBV7-9 and TRBJ1-4, is DTGVSQNPRHKITKRGQNVTFRCDPISEHNRLYWYRQTLGQGPEFLTYFQNEAQLEKSRLLSDRFSAERPKGSFSTLEIQRTEQGDSAMYLCASSPQRQGARREKLFFGSGTQLSVL.

The V call is TRBV9, the J call TRBJ2-7; 7 bases are a match to TRBD2. The CDR3 is 18 residues long. Germline V gene sequence: CDR1 SGDLS, CDR2 YYNGEE. V shed 0 bases and J 3 bases; nucleotides not matched to a gene: 15. The CDR3: CASSVGSGAPSPLYEQYF. CDR3 in DNA: TGTGCCAGCAGCGTAGGAAGCGGGGCTCCCAGTCCTCTCTACGAGCAGTACTTC.

V is TRBV5-4 and J is TRBJ2-7; D is unresolved. CDR1 and CDR2 (germline): SGHNT, YYREEE (reference sequence). The CDR3 runs 13 residues. Trimming cost V 5 bases and J 0 bases, with 9 bases left between them. This chain's CDR3 is CASRAQASYEQYF. As DNA, the CDR3 is TGTGCCAGCAGGGCGCAGGCCTCCTACGAGCAGTACTTC.

The V call is TRBV5-1, the J call TRBJ1-6; 7 nucleotides align to TRBD1. Per the germline V gene, CDR1 is SGHRS and CDR2 is YFSETQ. V lost 5 bases, J lost 10 bases, and 12 bases stayed unmatched. CDR3 length: 15 amino acids. CDR3 in DNA: TGCGCCAGCAGAGAGCAAGGGGGCGGCGAATCACCCCTCCACTTT. It translates to CASREQGGGESPLHF.

For the CDR3, the DNA is TGTGCCACCAGCAGAGGATTTCGGGCCCTGAGGGGACAAGAGACCCAGTACTTC. Its protein product is CATSRGFRALRGQETQYF. The chain has TRBV15 and TRBJ2-5, with D perhaps TRBD1 or TRBD2 (5 bases each). CDR1 is LNHNV and CDR2 is YYDKDF in the germline V gene (reference sequence). This CDR3 has 18 residues. With 1 base removed from V and 2 bases from J, the gap between germline ends came to 20 bases.